The 26 T cell receptor beta chains in this list originate from one sample, sequenced in a study of blood T cells in healthy people across ages. Primers used in a second PCR of about 6 to 11 cycles were a sample-barcoded 5' primer and a J-beta primer mix. TCRdb ran MiXCR on the 5' RACE reads and lists one entry per CDR3 protein. Of fewer than 2 million distinct CDR3 sequences in the sample, 39% are singletons; the top ten hold under 25%. Sequenced input: blood. The source is a human donor in good health.

This clonotype showed up just a few times. This chain connects TRBV29-1 to TRBJ1-4; no clear D. The CDR3 covers 13 residues. Between the trimmed V and J ends, which lost 4 bases and 3 bases, there was a span of 9 bases. Germline V lookup: CDR1 SQVTM, CDR2 ANQGSEA. The CDR3: CSVGFQANEKLFF. CDR3 nucleotide sequence: TGCAGCGTTGGTTTCCAAGCTAATGAAAAACTGTTTTTT.

This clonotype has ten or more counts. J is TRBJ2-7 and V is TRBV6-1, with D possibly called TRBD1 or TRBD2 (7 bases each). The length of the CDR3 is 14 residues. Germline assignment: CDR1 MNHNS and CDR2 SASEGT. Trimming shortened V by 3 bases and J by 3 bases, and 12 bases separated the two germline ends. In nucleotides, the CDR3 is TGTGCCAGCAGTGAGGCAGGGGGGGTCTACGAGCAGTACTTC. Translating it yields CASSEAGGVYEQYF.

This clonotype was found a few times. V and J are TRBV20-1 and TRBJ2-7; D might be TRBD1 (6 bases). The V and J ends lost 0 bases and 3 bases respectively, with 12 bases between them. CDR1 DFQATT and CDR2 SNEGSKA come from the germline V gene (reference sequence). The CDR3 has 14 amino acids. The CDR3 spells CSARDLQGYYEQYF. In DNA, the CDR3 is TGCAGTGCTAGAGATTTACAGGGATACTACGAGCAGTACTTC.

The table lists this clonotype with a few counts. This chain uses TRBV20-1 with TRBJ2-5, with D tentatively TRBD1 (5 bases). In germline, CDR1 is DFQATT, CDR2 SNEGSKA (reference sequence). Deletions cut 6 bases from V and 1 base from J, with 12 bases between. CDR3 length: 13 amino acids. The CDR3 DNA follows: TGCAGTGCCGAGAAGACAGTCCAAGAGACCCAGTACTTC. Amino acids: CSAEKTVQETQYF.

This clonotype was recorded a few times. The chain carries TRBV5-5 and TRBJ1-2; D is uncertain. The length of the CDR3 is 13 residues. Germline assignment: CDR1 SGHKS and CDR2 YYEKEE (reference sequence). The V and J ends lost 1 base and 7 bases respectively, with 11 bases between them. The CDR3 DNA sequence: TGTGCCAGCAGCTTGCTGTTTAGTGGTGGCTACACCTTC. Translating gives CASSLLFSGGYTF. Filled out from reference TRBV5-5 and TRBJ1-2, the complete variable domain reads DAGVTQSPTHLIKTRGQQVTLRCSPISGHKSVSWYQQVLGQGPQFIFQYYEKEERGRGNFPDRFSARQFPNYSSELNVNALLLGDSALYLCASSLLFSGGYTFGSGTRLTVV.

This clonotype has only a few counts. The chain recombines TRBV20-1 with TRBJ1-2; D is uncertain. The CDR3 sequence is 13 residues long. Between the trimmed V and J ends, which lost 6 bases and 5 bases, there was a span of 16 bases. In germline, CDR1 is DFQATT, CDR2 SNEGSKA (reference sequence). In DNA form, the CDR3 reads TGCAGTGCCTCGCACACTAGGAATTATGGCTACACCTTC. Protein sequence: CSASHTRNYGYTF.

CDR3 in amino acids: CASSPGFLAKNIQYF. The CDR3 DNA reads TGTGCCAGCAGTCCGGGCTTTCTAGCCAAAAACATTCAGTACTTC. J is TRBJ2-4 and V is TRBV12-3 or TRBV12-4; D gene ambiguous. Trimming pared 5 bases from V and 0 bases from J, leaving 11 bases between. The CDR3 runs 15 residues.

This clonotype was observed a handful of times. The chain is built from TRBV12-5 and TRBJ2-5, with a possible D match to TRBD1 (6 bases). This CDR3 has 15 amino acids. With 7 bases removed from V and 1 base from J, the gap between germline ends came to 16 bases. Germline CDR1 LGHNT, CDR2 FRNRAP. DNA of the CDR3: TGTGCTAGTGCTTCCCTTACAGGGATCCAAGAGACCCAGTACTTC. This encodes CASASLTGIQETQYF.

This chain uses TRBV7-2 with TRBJ1-2; no clear D gene. V was pared by 4 bases and J by 3 bases, with 18 bases between. Germline CDR1 and CDR2: SGHTA and FQGNSA. The CDR3 loop spans 16 amino acids. CDR3 loop: CASSSQSHPGHYGYTF. CDR3 DNA: TGTGCCAGCAGCTCCCAGTCCCATCCTGGGCACTATGGCTACACCTTC.

This clonotype has a handful of counts. This chain connects TRBV12-5 to TRBJ2-6, with D uncertain. Germline lookup yields CDR1 LGHNT and CDR2 FRNRAP. Trimming stripped 6 bases from V and 5 bases from J, with 8 bases between. The CDR3 sequence is 13 residues long. CDR3 amino acids: CASGFSWANVLTF. In DNA, the CDR3 is TGTGCTAGTGGCTTTTCTTGGGCCAACGTCCTGACTTTC.

The chain combines TRBV24-1 with TRBJ2-1; no reliable D call. The germline V gene encodes CDR1 KGHDR and CDR2 SFDVKD. CDR3 length: 14 residues. Trimming took off 2 bases at V and 7 bases at J, with 11 bases between the two ends. The CDR3 region has the DNA TGTGCCACCAGTGATTCCGGACCCAGGAATGAGCAGTTCTTC. Translation gives CATSDSGPRNEQFF.

The chain combines TRBV7-2 with TRBJ2-3; D gene uncertain. Germline lookup yields CDR1 SGHTA and CDR2 FQGNSA. The CDR3 spans 15 residues. Trimming pared 6 bases from V and 1 base from J, leaving 14 bases between. This CDR3 reads CASSPIHGRTDTQYF. The CDR3 region has the DNA TGTGCCAGCAGTCCTATACACGGACGCACAGATACGCAGTATTTT.

This clonotype came up many times. This sequence joins TRBV27 and TRBJ2-7; tentative D call: TRBD1 (6 bases). The germline CDR1 and CDR2 sequences are MNHEY and SMNVEV (reference sequence). V was shortened by 6 bases and J by 0 bases, with 15 bases between the two germline ends. This CDR3 contains 15 residues. CDR3 in DNA: TGTGCCAGCAGCTCCCAGGGGTTTCACTCCTACGAGCAGTACTTC. This sequence encodes CASSSQGFHSYEQYF.

The V gene is TRBV13, the J gene TRBJ1-1, with D possibly TRBD1 on 6 matching bases. From germline, CDR1 is PRHDT and CDR2 FYEKMQ (reference sequence). The CDR3 totals 13 residues. Trimming left V 6 bases short and J 5 bases short, with 13 bases between. CDR3 DNA sequence: TGTGCCAGCAGATGGGGGCTGGGAACTGAAGCTTTCTTT. Translated, it gives CASRWGLGTEAFF.

This chain joins TRBV20-1 and TRBJ1-4; D is undetermined. Trimming left V 1 base short and J 0 bases short, with 21 bases between. The germline V gene has CDR1 DFQATT and CDR2 SNEGSKA (reference sequence). The CDR3 consists of 19 residues. The CDR3 DNA sequence: TGCAGTGCTAGAGGTCATAATATGGGATCTAGCGCAACTAATGAAAAACTGTTTTTT. Translating it yields CSARGHNMGSSATNEKLFF.

There are a few counts of this clonotype. The rearrangement joins TRBV29-1 to TRBJ2-1; TRBD2 is a possible D gene (5 bases). The CDR3 covers 14 residues. Trimming took 7 bases from V and 1 from J, leaving 14 bases between them. Germline V gene sequence: CDR1 SQVTM, CDR2 ANQGSEA. DNA of the CDR3: TGCAGCGGCCGCGGACTTGGGTCCTACAATGAGCAGTTCTTC. It is translated as CSGRGLGSYNEQFF.

Notes on this clonotype: The germline gene is not matched at one end of the junction; a read error may be the cause. V is TRBV7-3 and J is TRBJ2-1; perhaps D is TRBD1 or TRBD2 (6 bases each). In germline, CDR1 is SGHTA, CDR2 FQGTGA. The CDR3 contains 14 residues. In DNA form, the CDR3 reads TGCGCCAGCAGCCCGGGGGCCACTAACGATGAGCAGTTCTTC. Its translation is CASSPGATNDEQFF.

V is TRBV13 and J is TRBJ2-4; weak D call: TRBD2 (5 bases). Near its end, the DNA agrees better with TRBJ2-7, so the J call may be wrong. CDR1 and CDR2 (germline): PRHDT, FYEKMQ (reference sequence). The CDR3 spans 15 residues. The CDR3 DNA is TGTGCCAGCAGCTTAGGCGTGGCAAGGGAGTACGAGCAGTACTTC. It is translated as CASSLGVAREYEQYF.

This chain uses TRBV7-2 with TRBJ2-1; TRBD2 matches 8 bases. V lost 5 bases, J lost 7 bases, and 10 bases stayed unmatched. The CDR3 loop spans 15 amino acids. The V gene's germline CDR1 is SGHTA and CDR2 FQGNSA. CDR3 bases: TGTGCCAGCAGCCTTTCTAGCGGGCGCTTTAATGAGCAGTTCTTC. Encoded protein: CASSLSSGRFNEQFF.

The chain employs TRBV4-3 and TRBJ1-1; D call uncertain. Trimming stripped 3 bases from V and 2 bases from J, with 13 bases between. The germline V gene has CDR1 LGHNA and CDR2 YSLEER. This CDR3 region has 15 residues. The CDR3 loop reads CASSQYGVSNTEAFF. CDR3 DNA: TGCGCCAGCAGCCAGTATGGGGTTAGTAACACTGAAGCTTTCTTT.

This clonotype turned up a few times. The chain links TRBV7-9 to TRBJ2-6; no clear D. The CDR3 consists of 15 residues. The germline V and J ends were trimmed by 5 bases and 1 base, with 9 bases remaining between them. CDR1 is SEHNR and CDR2 is FQNEAQ in the germline V gene (reference sequence). CDR3 region: CASSTRRSGANVLTF. DNA of the CDR3: TGTGCCAGCAGCACCAGACGGTCTGGGGCCAACGTCCTGACTTTC.

The chain has TRBV10-3 and TRBJ2-7, with D hard to call. Between the trimmed V and J ends, which lost 6 bases and 2 bases, there was a span of 8 bases. Per germline, CDR1 ENHRY and CDR2 SYGVKD. The CDR3 totals 12 residues. The CDR3: CAISLEAYEQYF. The CDR3 nucleotides read TGTGCCATCAGCCTAGAGGCCTACGAGCAGTACTTC.

The chain recombines TRBV5-1 with TRBJ2-3; TRBD1 agrees at 9 bases. With 5 bases clipped from V and 5 bases from J, the junction kept 12 bases outside the gene matches. The CDR3 is 16 residues long. Per the germline V gene, CDR1 is SGHRS and CDR2 is YFSETQ. This CDR3 reads CASSAGGQGGGDTQYF. In nucleotides, the CDR3 is TGCGCCAGCAGTGCTGGGGGACAGGGCGGAGGAGATACGCAGTATTTT.

In nucleotides, the CDR3 is TGCGCCAGCAGACCCACCTGGGGGAAGCTTTCCTACAATGAGCAGTTCTTC. Translated, it gives CASRPTWGKLSYNEQFF. The gene calls are TRBV5-1 and TRBJ2-1; D could derive from TRBD1 or TRBD2 (5 bases each). Per the germline V gene, CDR1 is SGHRS and CDR2 is YFSETQ. The V end was cut by 5 bases, the J end by 1 base, with 19 bases between. This CDR3 spans 17 amino acids.

This chain links TRBV4-2 with TRBJ1-4; a possible D gene is TRBD1 (5 bases). The CDR3 is made up of 16 amino acids. Trimming stripped 0 bases from V and 4 bases from J, with 12 bases between. Looked up from germline, CDR1 is LGHNA and CDR2 is YNFKEQ. In DNA form, the CDR3 reads TGTGCCAGCAGCCAAGATAAGGGACGGCTTAATGAAAAACTGTTTTTT. Its protein is CASSQDKGRLNEKLFF.

This clonotype occurred a few times. The V gene is TRBV5-1, the J gene TRBJ2-3; either TRBD1 or TRBD2 may fit D (5 bases each). Germline CDR1 reads SGHRS; CDR2 reads YFSETQ. The CDR3 consists of 16 residues. V was trimmed by 3 bases and J by 2 bases, leaving 16 bases between them. DNA of the CDR3: TGCGCCAGCAGCTCGGGGCCCAGCGCACACACAGATACGCAGTATTTT. Residues: CASSSGPSAHTDTQYF.